The 15 T cell receptor gamma chains below all came from one sample that was sequenced in a study of γδ T cells in repeated Plasmodium falciparum infection. Flow sorting of PBMC yielded separate Vgamma9/Vdelta2+ and Vdelta2-negative gammadelta T cell populations for bulk repertoire analysis. TCRdb re-identified clones in the multiplex PCR reads via CATT. The profile shows 25,000 to 35,000 gamma-chain clones, 1.4% of them singletons. The material sequenced was gamma-delta T cells from blood. The receptors come from a pool of human donors (malaria-infected and uninfected, not separated).

This clone was picked up a small number of times. TCRdb's protein, taken from a much larger clone, differs from this DNA's translation at residue 3, likely owing to a read error; the protein displayed comes from the DNA. J is TRGJ1 or TRGJ2 and V is TRGV4. There are 9 residues in the CDR3. Germline loops: CDR1 EGSTGY, CDR2 YDSYTSSV. The CDR3 DNA reads TGTGCCATCTGGGATGTGAAACTCTTT. It yields the protein CAIWDVKLF.

This clone was observed a handful of times. This likely reflects a read error, since a far larger clone is one base away. Other DNA sequences of this sample code for an identical CDR3. The rearrangement uses TRGV9 and TRGJP. The CDR3 length is 17 residues. The germline gives CDR1 GITISATS, CDR2 ISYDGTV (reference sequence). The CDR3 DNA reads as TGTGCCTTGTGGGAGGTGCAGATTGAGTTGGGAAAAAAAATCAAGGTATTT. This codes for CALWEVQIELGKKIKVF.

This clone was recorded many times. TCRdb's listed protein matches a much larger clone and diverges from this DNA's translation at residue 12, likely through a read error; the protein shown comes from the DNA. The J gene went uncalled, whereas the V gene is TRGV9. The CDR3 is 14 amino acids. Germline CDR1 is GITISATS and CDR2 is ISYDGTV (reference sequence). CDR3 region: CALWEVLNYYKELF. DNA for the CDR3: TGTGCCTTGTGGGAGGTGTTGAATTATTATAAGGAACTCTTT.

This clone is categorized as medium-sized. In the same sample, other DNA sequences code for this CDR3. The chain carries TRGV9 and TRGJ1 or TRGJ2. CDR1 and CDR2 from the germline V gene are GITISATS and ISYDGTV (reference sequence). CDR3 length equals 11 residues. With 0 bases clipped from V and 12 bases from J, the junction kept 5 bases outside the gene matches. The CDR3 nucleotides read TGTGCCTTGTGGGAGGTGCGTGGGAAACTCTTT. Translation: CALWEVRGKLF.

At least ten counts were recorded for this clone. The V gene is TRGV4, the J gene TRGJ1 or TRGJ2. The J gene was not available in TCRdb and was assigned here by matching the DNA to germline segments. Per germline, CDR1 EGSTGY and CDR2 YDSYTSSV. V lost 3 bases, J lost 6 bases, and 11 bases stayed unmatched. This CDR3 has 14 residues. Here the CDR3 DNA reads TGTGCCACCTGGGATTTTGGGATTCGTTATAAGAAACTCTTT. Protein sequence: CATWDFGIRYKKLF.

By sample share, this clone is medium-sized. The sample contains more than one DNA sequence encoding this CDR3. The chain joins TRGV9 to TRGJ1 or TRGJ2. Germline CDR1 GITISATS, CDR2 ISYDGTV (reference sequence). The CDR3 extends over 13 amino acids. The V and J ends lost 0 bases and 3 bases, in that order; junction bases with no gene match: 2. CDR3 amino acids: CALWEVSYYKKLF. In nucleotides, the CDR3 is TGTGCCTTGTGGGAGGTGTCTTATTATAAGAAACTCTTT.

This clone has ten or more counts. TCRdb has a much larger clone's protein, which differs at residue 5 from the translation of this DNA, likely because of a read error; what is shown is the protein translated from the DNA. The chain is built from TRGV9 and TRGJP. In the absence of a J gene in TCRdb, the DNA was matched to germline to assign it here. Trimming at V came to 5 bases and at J to 6 bases, leaving 7 bases not matched to a gene. The CDR3 has 16 residues. CDR1 GITISATS and CDR2 ISYDGTV come from the germline V gene (reference sequence). CDR3 nucleotide sequence: TGTGCCTTGTGGGGGATTCGAGAGTTGGGCAAAAAAATCAAGGTATTT. As protein: CALWGIRELGKKIKVF.

This clone was seen many times. The protein recorded in TCRdb matches a much larger clone and deviates from this DNA's translation at residue 8, suggesting a read error; the protein here is obtained by translating the DNA. The chain is built from TRGV9 and TRGJ1 or TRGJ2. CDR3 size: 15 residues. V dropped 1 base and J dropped 7; count of bases not matched to a gene: 13. Germline V gene lookup returns CDR1 GITISATS and CDR2 ISYDGTV (reference sequence). The CDR3: CALWEVQVSRYKKLF. The CDR3 DNA reads as TGTGCCTTGTGGGAGGTCCAGGTATCGCGCTATAAGAAACTCTTT.

This clone was observed a handful of times. The translation of this DNA and the TCRdb protein of a much larger clone differ at residue 14, probably owing to a read error; the protein shown here is translated from the DNA. The gene calls are TRGV9 and TRGJP. The J gene comes from matching the DNA to germline here; TCRdb lacks it. The CDR3 totals 17 residues. CDR1 GITISATS and CDR2 ISYDGTV come from the germline V gene (reference sequence). The CDR3 coding sequence is TGTGCCTTGTGGGAGGCCCGAGTTCAGCGGGGCAAAAAAACCAAGGTATTT. This sequence encodes CALWEARVQRGKKTKVF.

As concerns this clone: TCRdb has a much larger clone's protein, which differs at residue 2 from the translation of this DNA, likely because of a read error; what is shown is the protein translated from the DNA. CDR3 sequence (DNA): TGTACCACCTGGGACAGCCGTTGGTTCAAGATATTT. It yields the protein CTTWDSRWFKIF. The V and J genes are TRGV3 and TRGJP1. The J gene was not available in TCRdb and was assigned here by matching the DNA to germline segments. Germline CDR1 is VTNTFY and CDR2 is YDVSTARD (reference sequence). The CDR3 extends over 12 amino acids.

As for this clone: TCRdb's entry gives the protein of a much larger clone, which mismatches this DNA's translation at residue 8, likely from a read error; the protein reported here is translated from the DNA. The rearrangement joins TRGV8 to TRGJ1 or TRGJ2. The J gene, missing from TCRdb, was assigned here through DNA to germline matching. CDR3 length equals 12 residues. Per germline, CDR1 VENAVY and CDR2 YDSYNSRV. CDR3 amino acids: CATWENYCKKLF. In DNA, the CDR3 is TGTGCCACCTGGGAAAACTATTGTAAGAAACTCTTT.

This clone was counted a few times. TCRdb's entry gives the protein of a much larger clone, which mismatches this DNA's translation at residue 7, likely from a read error; the protein reported here is translated from the DNA. Additional DNA sequences in this sample encode the identical CDR3. The chain joins TRGV8 to TRGJ1 or TRGJ2. The J gene is not listed in TCRdb, so it was assigned here from a DNA match to germline. V shed 1 base and J 4 bases; nucleotides not matched to a gene: 4. Germline V gene data show CDR1 as VENAVY and CDR2 as YDSYNSRV. The CDR3 spans 13 residues. CDR3 sequence (DNA): TGTGCCACCTGGGATAGAAGATATTATAAGAAACTCTTT. Its translation: CATWDRRYYKKLF.

This clone was detected a few times. TCRdb pairs this DNA with a much larger clone's protein that differs at residue 5, likely a read error; the protein shown was translated from the DNA. This sequence joins TRGV9 and TRGJP. TCRdb carries no J gene annotation; the J gene was assigned here by matching the DNA with germline. There are 17 residues in the CDR3. The V gene's germline CDR1 is GITISATS and CDR2 ISYDGTV (reference sequence). V gave up 5 bases and J gave up 2 bases; unmatched junction bases: 6. The CDR3, as DNA: TGTGCCTTGTGGGGGGACCGGCAAGAGTTGGGCAAAAAAATCAAGGTATTT. Its protein is CALWGDRQELGKKIKVF.

In its sample, this clone was seen many times. TCRdb assigns this DNA the protein of a much larger clone, which departs from its translation at residue 9; this likely reflects a read error, and the protein shown comes from translating the DNA. J gene calling gave no result, while the V gene is TRGV9. There are 11 residues in the CDR3. Germline V gene data show CDR1 as GITISATS and CDR2 as ISYDGTV (reference sequence). The CDR3 spells CALWEVHWILF. Written as DNA, the CDR3 is TGTGCCTTGTGGGAGGTGCATTGGATACTCTTT.

A word on this clone: The amino acid sequence in TCRdb belongs to a much larger clone and departs from this DNA's translation at residue 10, likely a sequencing read error; the sequence shown is translated from the DNA. The V gene is TRGV9, the J gene TRGJP. This CDR3 region has 15 residues. Per germline, CDR1 GITISATS and CDR2 ISYDGTV (reference sequence). The CDR3 sequence is CALWEAGLGEKIKVF. CDR3 nucleotide sequence: TGTGCCTTGTGGGAGGCGGGGCTGGGCGAAAAAATCAAGGTATTT.